This T cell receptor beta chain was captured by sequencing in a study of shared clonotypes between healthy human individuals. Germline-derived CDR1 and CDR2 are ENHRY and SYGVKD. The V end was cut by 4 bases, the J end by 3 bases, with 9 bases between. The CDR3 is 14 amino acids. Repertoires were generated with immunoSEQ multiplex PCR, while TCRdb's copy carries only in-frame clones and drops some. Counted here are just over 2,000,000 clones, 95% occurring once; the ten biggest clones make up 0.1% to 0.15%. The origin of this receptor is a man between 18 and 29 years old in good health. The chain is built from TRBV10-3 and TRBJ2-2, with D tentatively TRBD1 or TRBD2 (6 bases each). The specimen was naive CD4+ T cells sorted from blood. This sample's subset: CD45RA+ positively selected. The CDR3 coding sequence is TGTGCCATCAGTGGAAGGGGGGACACCGGGGAGCTGTTTTTT. Translated: CAISGRGDTGELFF.